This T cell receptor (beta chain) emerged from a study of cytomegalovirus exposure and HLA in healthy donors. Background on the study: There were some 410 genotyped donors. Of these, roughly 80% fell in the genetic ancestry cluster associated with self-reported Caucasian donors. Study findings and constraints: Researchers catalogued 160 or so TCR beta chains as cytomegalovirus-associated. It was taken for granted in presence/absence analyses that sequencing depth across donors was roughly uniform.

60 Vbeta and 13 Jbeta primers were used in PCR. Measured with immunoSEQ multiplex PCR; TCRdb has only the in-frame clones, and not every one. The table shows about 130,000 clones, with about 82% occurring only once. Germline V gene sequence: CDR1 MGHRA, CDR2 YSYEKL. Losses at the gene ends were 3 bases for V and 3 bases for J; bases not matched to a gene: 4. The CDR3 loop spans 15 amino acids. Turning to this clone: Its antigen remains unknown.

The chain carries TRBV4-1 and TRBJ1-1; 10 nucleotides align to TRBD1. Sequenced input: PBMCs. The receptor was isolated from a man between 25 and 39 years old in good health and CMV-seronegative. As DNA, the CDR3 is TGCGCCAGCAGCCACACCGGGACAGGGGACACTGAAGCTTTCTTT. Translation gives CASSHTGTGDTEAFF.